This passage covers 25 T cell receptor beta chains from one sample sequenced in a study of cytomegalovirus exposure and HLA in healthy donors. Primers included in the PCR were 60 Vbeta and 13 Jbeta primers. The table came from immunoSEQ multiplex PCR; TCRdb's copy has only in-frame clones and leaves some out. The sample holds around 150,000 clones, approximately 80% seen once. The sequenced material came from PBMCs. The origin of the receptors is a male donor in good health and CMV-seronegative.

The chain uses TRBV7-7 and TRBJ2-2; TRBD2 agrees at 7 bases. Germline CDR1 reads SSHAT; CDR2 reads FNYEAQ (reference sequence). J gave up 4 bases and V 4 bases, and 3 bases lay outside the gene matches. This CDR3 contains 14 residues. CDR3 bases: TGTGCCAGCAGCTCCGGGGGGTTCACCGGGGAGCTGTTTTTT. Encoded protein: CASSSGGFTGELFF.

This sequence joins TRBV10-3 and TRBJ1-2, with 12 bases that match TRBD1. The CDR3 has 13 amino acids. CDR1 is ENHRY and CDR2 is SYGVKD in the germline V gene. Trimming cost V 8 bases and J 4 bases; bases outside gene matches: 2. DNA for the CDR3: TGTGCCATCCGGGACAGGGGGCTCTATGGCTACACCTTC. The encoded protein is CAIRDRGLYGYTF.

This chain connects TRBV11-2 to TRBJ2-6; 8 nucleotides match TRBD1. V dropped 4 bases and J dropped 3; count of bases not matched to a gene: 5. The CDR3 totals 16 residues. Germline CDR1 and CDR2: SGHAT and FQNNGV. This CDR3 reads CASSWGQVFGANVLTF. In nucleotides, the CDR3 is TGTGCCAGCAGCTGGGGACAGGTGTTTGGGGCCAACGTCCTGACTTTC.

This rearrangement joins TRBV9 to TRBJ2-2, with TRBD2 matching 7 bases. Unmatched junction bases numbered 13, after V lost 4 bases and J lost 1 base. This CDR3 spans 18 amino acids. Germline V gene sequence: CDR1 SGDLS, CDR2 YYNGEE. The CDR3 DNA is TGTGCCAGCAGCTTCGGGGAGGGGCGACCCAAGAACACCGGGGAGCTGTTTTTT. Amino acids: CASSFGEGRPKNTGELFF.

The chain joins TRBV11-2 to TRBJ2-1; D is ambiguous. This CDR3 comprises 12 residues. V was shortened by 3 bases and J by 6 bases, with 6 bases between the two germline ends. Germline CDR1 and CDR2: SGHAT and FQNNGV. As DNA, the CDR3 is TGTGCCAGCAGCTTGTCTCGCAATGAGCAGTTCTTC. The encoded protein is CASSLSRNEQFF.

This sequence joins TRBV7-2 and TRBJ2-5; no clear D. The germline V gene encodes CDR1 SGHTA and CDR2 FQGNSA. The ends were cut back, 2 bases at V and 4 bases at J, with 8 bases in the middle. The CDR3 is 13 amino acids. CDR3 nucleotide sequence: TGTGCCAGCAGCTTAACCAGTTTAGAGACCCAGTACTTC. Its translation is CASSLTSLETQYF.

The chain couples TRBV27 to TRBJ2-1, with TRBD1 matching over 8 bases. V lost 4 bases and J lost 3; bases outside the gene matches: 5. The CDR3 consists of 15 residues. Germline-derived CDR1 and CDR2 are MNHEY and SMNVEV (reference sequence). The CDR3 here is CASSSGTGDYNEQFF. The CDR3 DNA is TGTGCCAGCAGTTCCGGGACAGGAGACTACAATGAGCAGTTCTTC.

The CDR3 region is CASSLVVRGEEFYGYTF. CDR3 nucleotides: TGTGCCAGCAGCTTAGTAGTCAGAGGAGAGGAGTTCTATGGCTACACCTTC. V is TRBV7-9 and J is TRBJ1-2, with D unresolved. Trimming pared 1 base from V and 4 bases from J, leaving 19 bases between. CDR1 and CDR2 from the germline V gene are SEHNR and FQNEAQ (reference sequence). This CDR3 is 17 amino acids long.

The chain uses TRBV15 and TRBJ2-7, with D possibly matching TRBD2 (5 bases). Germline CDR1 reads LNHNV; CDR2 reads YYDKDF (reference sequence). The V end was cut by 5 bases, the J end by 8 bases, with 28 bases between. The CDR3 is 17 residues long. In DNA form, the CDR3 reads TGTGCCACCAGCCAGGACTCCCAGGCTACGAGCAATCGTAAGCAGTACTTC. It specifies CATSQDSQATSNRKQYF.

This clone was counted between two and nine times. The chain carries TRBV7-9 and TRBJ2-5; 7 bases agree with TRBD2. Germline loops: CDR1 SEHNR, CDR2 FQNEAQ (reference sequence). Trimming took 4 bases from V and 4 from J; bases not matched to a gene: 6. This CDR3 contains 14 residues. CDR3 region: CASSSGTNAETQYF. For the CDR3, the DNA is TGTGCCAGCAGCTCCGGGACTAACGCAGAGACCCAGTACTTC.

This clone appeared once. CDR3 nucleotide sequence: TGTGCCAGTAGGTTACTACAGGGGTCTGGGGCCAACGTCCTGACTTTC. Amino acid sequence: CASRLLQGSGANVLTF. The genes are TRBV19 and TRBJ2-6, with 7 bases that match TRBD1. J lost 1 base, V lost 6 bases, and 6 bases had no gene match. CDR1 is LNHDA and CDR2 is SQIVND in the germline V gene (reference sequence). The CDR3 runs to 16 residues.

The CDR3 nucleotides read TGTGCCAGCAGCCACCGGGACAGGGGGCACGAGCAGTACTTC. This translates into CASSHRDRGHEQYF. The chain links TRBV7-9 to TRBJ2-7; the match to TRBD1 covers 12 bases. After removal of 5 bases from V and 5 bases from J, the junction contained 4 bases not matched to a gene. The CDR3 sequence is 14 residues long. The germline V gene encodes CDR1 SEHNR and CDR2 FQNEAQ (reference sequence).

This clone was counted between two and nine times. The genes are TRBV10-3 and TRBJ1-2; D perhaps matches TRBD1 (5 bases). The germline CDR1 and CDR2 sequences are ENHRY and SYGVKD. CDR3 length equals 13 residues. V was pared by 11 bases and J by 0 bases, with 13 bases between. In DNA form, the CDR3 reads TGTGCCGCCAGACAGAACCCTAACTATGGCTACACCTTC. It is translated as CAARQNPNYGYTF.

This clone was seen more than once but under ten times. J is TRBJ1-2 and V is TRBV5-1, with TRBD1 matching over 7 bases. V lost 3 bases to trimming and J lost 6 bases; unmatched junction nucleotides: 8. The CDR3 is 14 amino acids. Germline V gene sequence: CDR1 SGHRS, CDR2 YFSETQ. The CDR3 spells CASSSYQGVDGYTF. The CDR3 coding sequence is TGCGCCAGCAGCTCTTATCAGGGGGTCGATGGCTACACCTTC.

This clone was counted between two and nine times. The V gene is TRBV2, the J gene TRBJ2-7; no definite D call. In germline, CDR1 is SNHLY, CDR2 FYNNEI. This CDR3 has 15 amino acids. Deletions cut 3 bases from V and 1 base from J, with 13 bases between. CDR3 residues: CASSDLSQTSYEQYF. Written as DNA, the CDR3 is TGTGCCAGCAGTGATCTCTCGCAAACTTCCTACGAGCAGTACTTC.

The rearrangement joins TRBV28 to TRBJ2-2; 7 bases match TRBD1. Germline V gene data show CDR1 as MDHEN and CDR2 as SYDVKM. V shed 1 base, J shed 3 bases, and the junction held 5 bases outside the gene matches. This CDR3 is built from 16 residues. CDR3 in amino acids: CASSLFRDRDTGELFF. DNA of the CDR3: TGTGCCAGCAGTTTATTCCGAGACAGGGACACCGGGGAGCTGTTTTTT.

This clone was picked up a small number of times. The chain employs TRBV6-1 and TRBJ1-1; 7 bases are a match to TRBD1. The CDR3 runs 15 residues. Germline assignment: CDR1 MNHNS and CDR2 SASEGT. Trimming cost V 4 bases and J 9 bases; bases outside gene matches: 14. The CDR3 spells CASSAPSGTVPKAFF. The CDR3 DNA reads TGTGCCAGCAGTGCACCCTCCGGGACAGTACCGAAAGCTTTCTTT.

There are a few counts of this clone. The chain employs TRBV11-2 and TRBJ1-2, with D possibly TRBD1 on 6 matching bases. V lost 5 bases and J 6 bases, leaving 22 bases between the germline ends. CDR1 and CDR2 (germline): SGHAT, FQNNGV. The CDR3 consists of 16 residues. The CDR3 DNA reads as TGTGCCAGCAGCCGGGGACGGGGGGGCAGGGACAATGGCTACACCTTC. Encoded protein: CASSRGRGGRDNGYTF.

A note on this clone: One end of the junction varies from germline; a read error may be responsible. The same CDR3 is also encoded by other DNA sequences in this sample. The chain has TRBV18 and TRBJ2-7; 8 bases line up with TRBD2. The CDR3 contains 14 residues. Germline loops: CDR1 KGHSH, CDR2 LQKENI. The CDR3 spells CASSPGLVSYEQYF. The CDR3 bases are TGTGCCAGCTCACCGGGACTAGTCTCCTACGAGCAATACTTC.

CDR3 nucleotides: TGCAGTGCAAGGGGTGGCGACACCATATATTTT. This sequence encodes CSARGGDTIYF. The gene calls are TRBV20-1 and TRBJ1-3; D perhaps matches TRBD1 (5 bases). This CDR3 has 11 residues. Germline V lookup: CDR1 DFQATT, CDR2 SNEGSKA (reference sequence). V lost 6 bases and J lost 8, with 11 bases in between.

This clone was picked up one time. This chain connects TRBV5-1 to TRBJ2-1, with D possibly TRBD1 on 5 matching bases. CDR1 SGHRS and CDR2 YFSETQ come from the germline V gene. This CDR3 region has 15 residues. Between the trimmed V and J ends, which lost 3 bases and 3 bases, there was a span of 13 bases. In nucleotides, the CDR3 is TGCGCCAGCAGCTGGCTTATCAGGGACTACAATGAGCAGTTCTTC. Translation gives CASSWLIRDYNEQFF.

The rearrangement joins TRBV20-1 to TRBJ2-7, with D unclear. The CDR3 covers 11 residues. Trimming removed 3 bases at V and 5 bases at J, with 8 bases between. Germline CDR1 DFQATT, CDR2 SNEGSKA (reference sequence). The CDR3 sequence: CSARPLNEQYF. As DNA, the CDR3 is TGCAGTGCTAGGCCGCTAAACGAGCAGTACTTC.

J is TRBJ2-3 and V is TRBV28, with 8 bases identical to TRBD2. The CDR3 is made up of 18 amino acids. With 8 bases clipped from V and 0 bases from J, the junction kept 16 bases outside the gene matches. Germline CDR1 is MDHEN and CDR2 is SYDVKM. Here the CDR3 DNA reads TGTGCCAGCTCCTTGTTACGCGGGGGGTTTTGGAGCACAGATACGCAGTATTTT. Amino acid sequence: CASSLLRGGFWSTDTQYF.

The rearrangement uses TRBV4-2 and TRBJ2-1, with D possibly TRBD2 on 6 matching bases. Trimming left V 0 bases short and J 7 bases short, with 13 bases between. The germline V gene has CDR1 LGHNA and CDR2 YNFKEQ. The CDR3 is 15 amino acids. The CDR3 is CASSQDPDGGNEQFF. The CDR3 DNA reads as TGTGCCAGCAGCCAAGATCCGGACGGAGGGAATGAGCAGTTCTTC.

The V call is TRBV19, the J call TRBJ2-7, with D possibly TRBD2 on 6 matching bases. CDR3 length: 15 residues. The V gene's germline CDR1 is LNHDA and CDR2 SQIVND (reference sequence). Trimming cost V 6 bases and J 2 bases, with 17 bases left between them. The CDR3 loop reads CASRAYSTGAYEQYF. In DNA form, the CDR3 reads TGTGCCAGTAGGGCCTACTCGACGGGGGCCTACGAGCAGTACTTC.